This passage covers 31 T cell receptor beta chains from one sample sequenced in a study of blood T cell repertoires in COVID-19. The protocol was immunoSEQ multiplex PCR, while the TCRdb copy is restricted to in-frame clones and leaves out a portion. The repertoire includes about 94,000 clones, about 86% of them detected once, and around 6.6% sits in the top ten. Sequenced input: peripheral blood. The receptor set was obtained from a man aged 60 to 69 with acute or convalescent COVID-19.

This clone was seen once. V and J are TRBV24-1 and TRBJ1-2, with D perhaps TRBD1 (6 bases). Germline values: CDR1 KGHDR, CDR2 SFDVKD. The CDR3 is 15 residues long. Trimming shortened V by 3 bases and J by 5 bases, and 15 bases separated the two germline ends. CDR3 amino acids: CATSDGGAGLYGYTF. Here the CDR3 DNA reads TGTGCCACCAGTGATGGGGGGGCAGGCCTATATGGCTACACCTTC.

V usage is TRBV19 and J usage is TRBJ2-7; D uncertain. The CDR3 totals 13 residues. Trimming removed 1 base at V and 2 bases at J, with 6 bases between. Looked up from germline, CDR1 is LNHDA and CDR2 is SQIVND (reference sequence). The CDR3: CASSIAVTYEQYF. The CDR3, as DNA: TGTGCCAGTAGTATAGCAGTAACCTACGAGCAGTACTTC. The full variable domain, with the rest looked up from reference TRBV19 and TRBJ2-7, is DGGITQSPKYLFRKEGQNVTLSCEQNLNHDAMYWYRQDPGQGLRLIYYSQIVNDFQKGDIAEGYSVSREKKESFPLTVTSAQKNPTAFYLCASSIAVTYEQYFGPGTRLTVT.

V gene TRBV9 combines with J gene TRBJ2-7; D perhaps matches TRBD1 (5 bases). Germline assignment: CDR1 SGDLS and CDR2 YYNGEE. V was pared by 5 bases and J by 4 bases, with 19 bases between. The CDR3 consists of 15 residues. The CDR3 nucleotides are TGTGCCAGCAGTCGCGGCGGTTGGACATCTTACGAGCAGTACTTC. Translated, it gives CASSRGGWTSYEQYF.

This chain joins TRBV5-1 and TRBJ2-2; tentatively, D is TRBD1 (5 bases). The CDR3 totals 14 residues. Trimming stripped 3 bases from V and 1 base from J, with 7 bases between. The germline V gene has CDR1 SGHRS and CDR2 YFSETQ. In DNA, the CDR3 is TGCGCCAGCAGCTCCCAGGGGAACACCGGGGAGCTGTTTTTT. It specifies CASSSQGNTGELFF.

The sample holds one count of this clone. The chain combines TRBV7-3 with TRBJ1-1; D may be TRBD1 (6 bases). CDR1 and CDR2 (germline): SGHTA, FQGTGA. V shed 5 bases and J shed 3 bases, with 10 bases lying between them. The CDR3 loop spans 13 amino acids. The CDR3 loop reads CASSPWTDTEAFF. The DNA of the CDR3 is TGTGCCAGCAGCCCCTGGACAGACACTGAAGCTTTCTTT.

The V gene is TRBV13, the J gene TRBJ1-3; D perhaps matches TRBD1 (6 bases). The V end was cut by 4 bases, the J end by 7 bases, with 20 bases between. Looked up from germline, CDR1 is PRHDT and CDR2 is FYEKMQ (reference sequence). This CDR3 has 16 residues. In DNA, the CDR3 is TGTGCCAGCAGCTCCAGGAGGAAGGGACAAGGGAACACCATATATTTT. Residues: CASSSRRKGQGNTIYF. Filled out from reference TRBV13 and TRBJ1-3, the complete variable domain reads AAGVIQSPRHLIKEKRETATLKCYPIPRHDTVYWYQQGPGQDPQFLISFYEKMQSDKGSIPDRFSAQQFSDYHSELNMSSLELGDSALYFCASSSRRKGQGNTIYFGEGSWLTVV.

The chain couples TRBV19 to TRBJ1-6; tentative D call: TRBD1 (6 bases). This CDR3 region has 14 residues. Trimming pared 6 bases from V and 7 bases from J, leaving 13 bases between. Germline assignment: CDR1 LNHDA and CDR2 SQIVND (reference sequence). CDR3 coding DNA: TGTGCCAGTAGCGAGACAGGATCCAATTCACCCCTCCACTTT. This sequence encodes CASSETGSNSPLHF.

There are a few counts of this clone. The V and J genes are TRBV2 and TRBJ2-7; D perhaps matches TRBD1 (6 bases). The length of the CDR3 is 14 residues. V dropped 1 base and J dropped 3 bases, with 10 bases sitting between them. Germline CDR1 and CDR2: SNHLY and FYNNEI. CDR3 in amino acids: CASSEVRGNYEQYF. In DNA, the CDR3 is TGTGCCAGCAGTGAAGTCAGGGGAAACTACGAGCAGTACTTC.

This rearrangement joins TRBV24-1 to TRBJ2-1; a weak D match, TRBD2 (5 bases). CDR3 length equals 13 residues. Germline values: CDR1 KGHDR, CDR2 SFDVKD. Between the trimmed V and J ends, which lost 6 bases and 5 bases, there was a span of 10 bases. In DNA, the CDR3 is TGTGCCACCAGTACGGGGAATAACAATGAGCAGTTCTTC. Amino acid sequence: CATSTGNNNEQFF.

This chain uses TRBV6-5 with TRBJ1-1; TRBD1 matches at 7 bases. The length of the CDR3 is 15 residues. The germline V gene encodes CDR1 MNHEY and CDR2 SVGAGI. Trimming cost V 3 bases and J 4 bases; bases outside gene matches: 8. CDR3 sequence reads: CASSYSDRVGTEAFF. The CDR3 DNA sequence: TGTGCCAGCAGTTATTCAGACAGGGTGGGCACTGAAGCTTTCTTT.

This clone has a single count. V usage is TRBV5-1 and J usage is TRBJ2-3; D is undetermined. Germline V gene sequence: CDR1 SGHRS, CDR2 YFSETQ. Trimming stripped 1 base from V and 0 bases from J, with 9 bases between. The CDR3 is made up of 15 amino acids. The CDR3 sequence: CASSLMFTSTDTQYF. The DNA of the CDR3 is TGCGCCAGCAGCTTGATGTTTACTAGCACAGATACGCAGTATTTT.

CDR3 nucleotides: TGTGCCAGTAGTATACAGGGGACCCTCACAGATACGCAGTATTTT. Translated: CASSIQGTLTDTQYF. V usage is TRBV19 and J usage is TRBJ2-3; D perhaps matches TRBD1 (6 bases). The ends were cut back, 2 bases at V and 2 bases at J, with 11 bases in the middle. The germline V gene has CDR1 LNHDA and CDR2 SQIVND (reference sequence). The CDR3 runs to 15 residues.

This clone is a singleton in its sample. This chain uses TRBV6-1 with TRBJ1-5; D ambiguous. Trimming pared 3 bases from V and 2 bases from J, leaving 11 bases between. Germline CDR1 MNHNS, CDR2 SASEGT. This CDR3 is built from 15 residues. CDR3 sequence reads: CASSERRGGNQPQHF. The CDR3 DNA reads TGTGCCAGCAGTGAGCGTCGCGGAGGCAATCAGCCCCAGCATTTT.

V and J are TRBV27 and TRBJ2-1; the D gene is possibly TRBD2 (6 bases). Trimming shortened V by 4 bases and J by 0 bases, and 13 bases separated the two germline ends. The CDR3 covers 16 residues. The V gene's germline CDR1 is MNHEY and CDR2 SMNVEV (reference sequence). The CDR3 protein is CASSWRGRTSYNEQFF. As DNA, the CDR3 is TGTGCCAGCAGTTGGCGGGGCAGAACCTCCTACAATGAGCAGTTCTTC.

This chain links TRBV5-4 with TRBJ2-3; 7 positions agree with TRBD1. The CDR3 length is 14 residues. V lost 3 bases to trimming and J lost 5 bases; unmatched junction nucleotides: 6. In germline, CDR1 is SGHNT, CDR2 YYREEE (reference sequence). The CDR3 loop is CASSSRNRGDTQYF. The CDR3 nucleotides read TGTGCCAGCAGCTCCAGAAACAGGGGAGATACGCAGTATTTT.

The chain joins TRBV19 to TRBJ1-2; D unclear. Germline values: CDR1 LNHDA, CDR2 SQIVND (reference sequence). V was trimmed by 5 bases and J by 0 bases, leaving 13 bases between them. The CDR3 runs 15 residues. The CDR3 protein is CASSHRGGSNYGYTF. The CDR3, as DNA: TGTGCCAGTAGTCACCGGGGAGGTTCTAACTATGGCTACACCTTC.

This clone has at least ten counts. This chain uses TRBV10-2 with TRBJ2-7, with D maybe TRBD1 (6 bases). The germline CDR1 and CDR2 sequences are WSHSY and SAAADI. The CDR3 consists of 14 residues. Trimming removed 1 base at V and 5 bases at J, with 12 bases between. CDR3 coding DNA: TGCGCCAGCAGTGAGTATACAGGGACCGACGAGCAGTACTTC. Translation: CASSEYTGTDEQYF.

The chain couples TRBV13 to TRBJ2-7, with 10 bases fitting TRBD1. V shed 5 bases and J 3 bases; nucleotides not matched to a gene: 7. The germline V gene has CDR1 PRHDT and CDR2 FYEKMQ (reference sequence). The CDR3 is made up of 15 amino acids. CDR3: CASSPGQGRFYEQYF. DNA for the CDR3: TGTGCCAGCAGCCCGGGACAGGGGCGATTCTACGAGCAGTACTTC.

This clone showed up just a few times. The rearrangement joins TRBV9 to TRBJ2-3, with D unresolved. Per the germline V gene, CDR1 is SGDLS and CDR2 is YYNGEE. Deletions cut 4 bases from V and 1 base from J, with 13 bases between. The CDR3 has 15 amino acids. CDR3 residues: CASSSPYRGTDTQYF. CDR3 bases: TGTGCCAGCAGCTCTCCCTACAGAGGCACAGATACGCAGTATTTT.

This chain links TRBV18 with TRBJ1-1, with D possibly being TRBD1 (5 bases). V lost 2 bases and J 7 bases, leaving 14 bases between the germline ends. Germline CDR1 reads KGHSH; CDR2 reads LQKENI. The CDR3 covers 14 residues. The CDR3 loop is CASSPGPGIGEAFF. The CDR3 bases are TGTGCCAGCTCACCAGGCCCAGGGATCGGTGAAGCTTTCTTT.

The J gene is TRBJ2-3, the V gene TRBV29-1; D may be TRBD2 (5 bases). Germline V CDR1 and CDR2: SQVTM, ANQGSEA. CDR3 length equals 13 residues. CDR3 protein: CAWGEAWADTQYF. CDR3 DNA: TGCGCTTGGGGAGAGGCATGGGCAGATACGCAGTATTTT.

The chain carries TRBV19 and TRBJ2-5; D is undetermined. Between the trimmed V and J ends, which lost 3 bases and 1 base, there was a span of 9 bases. The CDR3 sequence is 14 residues long. Germline loops: CDR1 LNHDA, CDR2 SQIVND (reference sequence). Here the CDR3 DNA reads TGTGCCAGTAGTATTCAAAGCTCCCAAGAGACCCAGTACTTC. Protein sequence: CASSIQSSQETQYF. Variable domain in full (rest from reference TRBV19 and TRBJ2-5): DGGITQSPKYLFRKEGQNVTLSCEQNLNHDAMYWYRQDPGQGLRLIYYSQIVNDFQKGDIAEGYSVSREKKESFPLTVTSAQKNPTAFYLCASSIQSSQETQYFGPGTRLLVL.

The chain carries TRBV5-5 and TRBJ1-6, with 8 positions matching TRBD1. V lost 2 bases and J lost 5; bases outside the gene matches: 6. CDR3 size: 16 residues. Germline CDR1 SGHKS, CDR2 YYEKEE (reference sequence). The chain's CDR3 is CASSFTDRGHNSPLHF. CDR3 nucleotide sequence: TGTGCCAGCAGCTTTACAGACAGGGGACATAATTCACCCCTCCACTTT.

This rearrangement joins TRBV13 to TRBJ1-2, with D uncertain. Per germline, CDR1 PRHDT and CDR2 FYEKMQ (reference sequence). This CDR3 is built from 11 residues. V lost 2 bases, J lost 6 bases, and 4 bases lay in between. Here the CDR3 reads CASSLINGYTF. In DNA, the CDR3 is TGTGCCAGCAGCTTAATAAATGGCTACACCTTC.

In this sample, this clone turned up once. The chain is built from TRBV4-3 and TRBJ1-5, with D possibly TRBD1 on 5 matching bases. V was shortened by 3 bases and J by 2 bases, with 8 bases between the two germline ends. This CDR3 spans 14 amino acids. Per germline, CDR1 LGHNA and CDR2 YSLEER. CDR3: CASSQGLGNQPQHF. The CDR3 nucleotides are TGCGCCAGCAGCCAGGGACTGGGCAATCAGCCCCAGCATTTT.

The chain recombines TRBV10-1 with TRBJ1-1; D gene unclear. In germline, CDR1 is WNHNN, CDR2 SYGVQD (reference sequence). V was pared by 5 bases and J by 2 bases, with 3 bases between. The CDR3 is 11 residues long. The CDR3 reads CASSSNTEAFF. Written as DNA, the CDR3 is TGCGCCAGCAGTAGCAACACTGAAGCTTTCTTT.

J is TRBJ2-1 and V is TRBV19; D is unclear. Looked up from germline, CDR1 is LNHDA and CDR2 is SQIVND (reference sequence). There are 15 residues in the CDR3. Deletions cut 1 base from V and 3 bases from J, with 10 bases between. As DNA, the CDR3 is TGTGCCAGTAGTATAGCAGCGCTAGGCTACAATGAGCAGTTCTTC. This sequence encodes CASSIAALGYNEQFF.

CDR3 region: CASLKQGYTGELFF. CDR3 bases: TGTGCCAGCTTGAAGCAGGGATACACCGGGGAGCTGTTTTTT. This chain joins TRBV11-2 and TRBJ2-2; D is possibly TRBD1 (5 bases). The CDR3 sequence is 14 residues long. Germline assignment: CDR1 SGHAT and CDR2 FQNNGV. The V end lost 8 bases, the J end lost 3 bases, and 13 bases lay between the germline ends.

In its sample, this clone was seen a few times. This chain links TRBV6-2 or TRBV6-3 with TRBJ2-7; TRBD1 aligns across 8 bases. The germline V gene encodes CDR1 MNHEY and CDR2 SVGEGT. J gave up 7 bases and V 5 bases, and 13 bases lay outside the gene matches. The CDR3 is made up of 15 amino acids. CDR3 sequence: CASSPPDREMGEQYF. The CDR3 DNA reads TGTGCCAGCAGTCCACCGGACAGGGAAATGGGTGAGCAGTACTTC.

The V and J genes are TRBV7-6 and TRBJ1-1; 8 positions match TRBD1. V shed 4 bases and J 4 bases; nucleotides not matched to a gene: 8. CDR1 SGHVS and CDR2 FNYEAQ come from the germline V gene. The CDR3 has 15 residues. CDR3 loop: CASSSQTGASTEAFF. As DNA, the CDR3 is TGTGCCAGCAGCTCTCAGACAGGGGCTAGCACTGAAGCTTTCTTT.

This rearrangement joins TRBV9 to TRBJ1-5; TRBD1 is a possible D gene (5 bases). V lost 4 bases and J 0 bases, leaving 17 bases between the germline ends. CDR3 length: 17 residues. Germline V gene sequence: CDR1 SGDLS, CDR2 YYNGEE. CDR3 in amino acids: CASSPGIGSYSNQPQHF. The CDR3 DNA reads TGTGCCAGCAGCCCAGGGATTGGGTCCTATAGCAATCAGCCCCAGCATTTT.